This T cell receptor (beta chain) was sequenced for a study of PD-1 blockade in mismatch repair-deficient tumors. Turning to the study itself: Enrolled 2013-2016, patients had progressing, pretreated mismatch repair-deficient cancers of over nine types. Findings and caveats of the study: Tumor-resident clones, often absent from pretreatment blood, expanded after pembrolizumab and then contracted.

Mismatch repair deficiency was confirmed in all patients, by PCR or immunohistochemistry. Germline assignment: CDR1 SGHKS and CDR2 YYEKEE (reference sequence). The CDR3 consists of 14 residues. The trim removed 0 bases at V and 6 bases at J, leaving 5 bases unmatched. Produced via immunoSEQ multiplex PCR; TCRdb's table is partial and in-frame only. Counted here are tens of thousands of clones, about 80% occurring once; the ten biggest clones make up 3% to 3.5%. Worth noting for this clone: What it binds is unknown.

This TCR came from an adult with mismatch repair-deficient cancer. This material consisted of peripheral blood, taken 4 weeks after starting pembrolizumab. The chain links TRBV5-5 to TRBJ2-7, with 8 bases lining up with TRBD1. This chain's CDR3 is CASSLAGGKGEQYF. CDR3 bases: TGTGCCAGCAGCTTGGCAGGGGGCAAAGGCGAGCAGTACTTC.